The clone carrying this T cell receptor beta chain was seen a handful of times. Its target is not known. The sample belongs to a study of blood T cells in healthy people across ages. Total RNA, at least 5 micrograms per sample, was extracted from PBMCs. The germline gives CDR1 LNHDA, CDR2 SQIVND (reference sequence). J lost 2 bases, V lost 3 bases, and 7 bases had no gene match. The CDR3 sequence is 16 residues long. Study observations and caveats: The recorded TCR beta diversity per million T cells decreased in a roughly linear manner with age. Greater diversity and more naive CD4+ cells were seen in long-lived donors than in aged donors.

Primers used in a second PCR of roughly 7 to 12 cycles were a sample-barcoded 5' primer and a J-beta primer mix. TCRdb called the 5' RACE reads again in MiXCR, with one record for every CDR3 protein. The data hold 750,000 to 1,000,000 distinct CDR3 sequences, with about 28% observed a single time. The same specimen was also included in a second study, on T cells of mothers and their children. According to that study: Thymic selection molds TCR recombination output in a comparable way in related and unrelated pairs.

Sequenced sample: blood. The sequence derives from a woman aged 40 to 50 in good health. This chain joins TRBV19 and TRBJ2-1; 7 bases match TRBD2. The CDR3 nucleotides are TGTGCCAGTAGTATCCCTAACGGGGGGACCTACAATGAGCAGTTCTTC. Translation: CASSIPNGGTYNEQFF.